This is a list of T cell receptor beta chains from one sample in a study of blood T cell repertoires in COVID-19. Repertoires were generated with immunoSEQ multiplex PCR, while TCRdb's copy carries only in-frame clones and drops some. This sample has fewer than 300,000 clones, with over 75% found just once. The sample taken for sequencing was peripheral blood. The source is a human donor in a cohort sampled during active COVID-19. CDR3s include the opening cysteine and the closing phenylalanine or tryptophan. The D gene is left open where the match is weak. The size entry is marked missing in some rows and otherwise reads once, few, many or a size class.

v_call: TRBV20-1; d_call: TRBD2; j_call: TRBJ2-1; clone_size: .; cdr3_nt: TGCAGTGCTAGTGACGGGAGGGGGAGTGAGCAGTTCTTC; cdr3_aa: CSASDGRGSEQFF
v_call: TRBV25-1; d_call: TRBD1; j_call: TRBJ1-2; clone_size: .; cdr3_nt: TGTGCCAGCAGTGCAGGGGGCGCCGGAATTTATGGCTACACCTTC; cdr3_aa: CASSAGGAGIYGYTF
v_call: TRBV6-5; d_call: .; j_call: TRBJ1-2; clone_size: .; cdr3_nt: TGTGCCAGCAAGCCCCTCGCTGGAGTTAACTATGGCTACACCTTC; cdr3_aa: CASKPLAGVNYGYTF
v_call: TRBV5-8; d_call: .; j_call: TRBJ2-4; clone_size: .; cdr3_nt: TGTGCCAGCAGCTTAGGAATCTCCGGGAAAAACATTCAGTACTTC; cdr3_aa: CASSLGISGKNIQYF
v_call: TRBV29-1; d_call: TRBD1; j_call: TRBJ1-6; clone_size: .; cdr3_nt: TGCAGCGTTGGGGACAGGGGAGACGGTTCACCCCTCCACTTT; cdr3_aa: CSVGDRGDGSPLHF
v_call: TRBV27; d_call: .; j_call: TRBJ2-5; clone_size: .; cdr3_nt: TGTGCCAGCAAAATGGACACACAAGAGACCCAGTACTTC; cdr3_aa: CASKMDTQETQYF
v_call: TRBV27; d_call: TRBD2; j_call: TRBJ2-7; clone_size: .; cdr3_nt: TGTGCCAGCAGTGCCCCCGGGACTAGCGGGAGCTACGAGCAGTACTTC; cdr3_aa: CASSAPGTSGSYEQYF
v_call: TRBV30; d_call: .; j_call: TRBJ1-1; clone_size: .; cdr3_nt: TGTGCCTGGGTAGGGGGCACTGAAGCTTTCTTT; cdr3_aa: CAWVGGTEAFF
v_call: TRBV4-1; d_call: TRBD1; j_call: TRBJ1-2; clone_size: .; cdr3_nt: TGCGCCAGCAGCCAAGCAGGGGGAGGTTACTATGGCTACACCTTC; cdr3_aa: CASSQAGGGYYGYTF
v_call: TRBV2; d_call: .; j_call: TRBJ1-6; clone_size: .; cdr3_nt: TGTGCCAGCAGCGATCCGGGATCTAATTCACCCCTCCACTTT; cdr3_aa: CASSDPGSNSPLHF
v_call: TRBV30; d_call: .; j_call: TRBJ2-5; clone_size: .; cdr3_nt: TGTGCCTGGAGTTTCGGGGGAGCAAGTGAGACCCAGTACTTC; cdr3_aa: CAWSFGGASETQYF
v_call: TRBV4-3; d_call: .; j_call: TRBJ2-2; clone_size: few; cdr3_nt: TGCGCCAGCAGCCATTCGACCCGGGGCGGGGAGCTGTTTTTT; cdr3_aa: CASSHSTRGGELFF
v_call: TRBV9; d_call: .; j_call: TRBJ2-3; clone_size: .; cdr3_nt: TGTGCCAGCAGCGTACGCGGCACGACAGATACGCAGTATTTT; cdr3_aa: CASSVRGTTDTQYF
v_call: TRBV10-3; d_call: .; j_call: TRBJ1-4; clone_size: .; cdr3_nt: TGTGCCATCAGCAGGGGCAAAACTAATGAAAAACTGTTTTTT; cdr3_aa: CAISRGKTNEKLFF
v_call: TRBV7-9; d_call: TRBD1; j_call: TRBJ2-7; clone_size: .; cdr3_nt: TGTGCCAGCTCGCCGCACAGGACAGGGGAGCAGTACTTC; cdr3_aa: CASSPHRTGEQYF
v_call: TRBV21-1; d_call: .; j_call: TRBJ1-1; clone_size: .; cdr3_nt: TGTGCCAGCAGCAAAGGGGCGGACAAGAACACTGAAGCTTTCTTT; cdr3_aa: CASSKGADKNTEAFF
v_call: TRBV20-1; d_call: TRBD2; j_call: TRBJ2-1; clone_size: .; cdr3_nt: TGCAGTGCTAGTCTAGCGGGAGGGCGGAATGAGCAGTTCTTC; cdr3_aa: CSASLAGGRNEQFF
v_call: TRBV20-1; d_call: .; j_call: TRBJ2-1; clone_size: .; cdr3_nt: TGCAGTGCATCGCCCGGGGGTGAGCAGTTCTTC; cdr3_aa: CSASPGGEQFF
v_call: TRBV7-9; d_call: TRBD2; j_call: TRBJ2-1; clone_size: .; cdr3_nt: TGTGCCAGCAGCTCCGGGGGGGGACTAGCGGGAGATGAGCAGTTCTTC; cdr3_aa: CASSSGGGLAGDEQFF
v_call: TRBV25-1; d_call: .; j_call: TRBJ2-7; clone_size: .; cdr3_nt: TGTGCCAGCAGTGAATTGTGGGGGGGCGGCGGCGAGCAGTACTTC; cdr3_aa: CASSELWGGGGEQYF
v_call: TRBV19; d_call: .; j_call: TRBJ1-6; clone_size: .; cdr3_nt: TGTGCCAGTAGTCGTACCAGGGGATCTTCCCATTCACCCCTCCACTTT; cdr3_aa: CASSRTRGSSHSPLHF
v_call: TRBV18; d_call: TRBD2; j_call: TRBJ2-3; clone_size: .; cdr3_nt: TGTGCCAGCCGAACTAGCGGGAGCGGCACAGATACGCAGTATTTT; cdr3_aa: CASRTSGSGTDTQYF
v_call: TRBV7-9; d_call: .; j_call: TRBJ1-3; clone_size: .; cdr3_nt: TGTGCCAGCAGCCAAAGTCGACACAGGGCCTCTGGAAACACCATATATTTT; cdr3_aa: CASSQSRHRASGNTIYF
v_call: TRBV5-1; d_call: .; j_call: TRBJ1-2; clone_size: .; cdr3_nt: TGCGCCAGCAGCCTACAGGGAGATGGCTACACCTTC; cdr3_aa: CASSLQGDGYTF
v_call: TRBV5-6; d_call: .; j_call: TRBJ2-3; clone_size: .; cdr3_nt: TGTGCCAGCAGGACAGGTTCCACAGATACGCAGTATTTT; cdr3_aa: CASRTGSTDTQYF
v_call: TRBV6-2/TRBV6-3; d_call: TRBD1; j_call: TRBJ1-5; clone_size: .; cdr3_nt: TGTGCCAGCAGCCGACAGGGGTCCTCGCCCAATCAGCCCCAGCATTTT; cdr3_aa: CASSRQGSSPNQPQHF
v_call: TRBV3-1/TRBV3-2; d_call: TRBD2; j_call: TRBJ2-1; clone_size: few; cdr3_nt: TGTGCCAGCAGCGGGGGTAGGGGGCTAGCGGGAGTAAATGAGCAGTTCTTC; cdr3_aa: CASSGGRGLAGVNEQFF
v_call: TRBV5-1; d_call: TRBD2; j_call: TRBJ2-1; clone_size: .; cdr3_nt: TGCGCCAGCAGAAGCGGGAGGGATGAGCAGTTCTTC; cdr3_aa: CASRSGRDEQFF
v_call: TRBV5-1; d_call: .; j_call: TRBJ2-3; clone_size: once; cdr3_nt: TGCGCCAGCAGCTTGGCCGCGCTTCCCACAGATACGCAGTATTTT; cdr3_aa: CASSLAALPTDTQYF
v_call: TRBV27; d_call: .; j_call: TRBJ2-5; clone_size: .; cdr3_nt: TGTGCCAGCAGACGACAGCCCATCTGGGAGACCCAGTACTTC; cdr3_aa: CASRRQPIWETQYF
v_call: TRBV9; d_call: TRBD1; j_call: TRBJ2-6; clone_size: .; cdr3_nt: TGTGCCAGCAGCGTAGGACGGACAGGGGTTTTGTCAGGAGGGGCCAACGTCCTGACTTTC; cdr3_aa: CASSVGRTGVLSGGANVLTF
v_call: TRBV5-6; d_call: .; j_call: TRBJ2-7; clone_size: .; cdr3_nt: TGTGCCAGCAGCTTGTCGCGAATCGGCGAGCAGTACTTC; cdr3_aa: CASSLSRIGEQYF
v_call: TRBV6-2/TRBV6-3; d_call: .; j_call: TRBJ2-5; clone_size: .; cdr3_nt: TGTGCCAGCAGTGCGGAAGAAGAGACCCAGTACTTC; cdr3_aa: CASSAEEETQYF
v_call: TRBV6-5; d_call: TRBD2; j_call: TRBJ2-7; clone_size: .; cdr3_nt: TGTGCCAGCTATAGCGGGAGGGCCGGTGAGCAGTACTTC; cdr3_aa: CASYSGRAGEQYF
v_call: TRBV27; d_call: TRBD1; j_call: TRBJ1-1; clone_size: once; cdr3_nt: TGTGCCATACGGGACAGGGTAATAGCTTTCTTT; cdr3_aa: CAIRDRVIAFF
v_call: TRBV7-2; d_call: .; j_call: TRBJ2-3; clone_size: .; cdr3_nt: TGTGCCAGCAGCCCTGATAGCTTCACAGATACGCAGTATTTT; cdr3_aa: CASSPDSFTDTQYF
v_call: TRBV3-1/TRBV3-2; d_call: TRBD1; j_call: TRBJ2-2; clone_size: .; cdr3_nt: TGTGCCAGCAGCCAAGGGGGACAGACTGGGGAGCTGTTTTTT; cdr3_aa: CASSQGGQTGELFF
v_call: TRBV5-1; d_call: .; j_call: TRBJ2-5; clone_size: .; cdr3_nt: TGCGCCAGCAGCCGGGGTGTGGATTCGGTAGAGACCCAGTACTTC; cdr3_aa: CASSRGVDSVETQYF
v_call: TRBV19; d_call: TRBD1; j_call: TRBJ1-4; clone_size: few; cdr3_nt: TGTGCCAGTAGTGACAGGGGAAGGGGTGAAAAACTGTTTTTT; cdr3_aa: CASSDRGRGEKLFF
v_call: TRBV3-1/TRBV3-2; d_call: .; j_call: TRBJ2-7; clone_size: .; cdr3_nt: TGTGCCAGCAGCAACACACCCTACGAGCAGTACTTC; cdr3_aa: CASSNTPYEQYF
v_call: TRBV5-5; d_call: TRBD1; j_call: TRBJ2-1; clone_size: .; cdr3_nt: TGTGCCAGCAGCCCGGTACAGGGGAGCTCCTACAATGAGCAGTTCTTC; cdr3_aa: CASSPVQGSSYNEQFF
v_call: TRBV5-6; d_call: .; j_call: TRBJ2-2; clone_size: .; cdr3_nt: TGTGCCAGCAGCTTGGCTTACGGCGGGGAGCTGTTTTTT; cdr3_aa: CASSLAYGGELFF
v_call: TRBV4-2; d_call: .; j_call: TRBJ2-5; clone_size: .; cdr3_nt: TGTGCCAGCAGCCAAGATCTGAGGGCAGAGACCCAGTACTTC; cdr3_aa: CASSQDLRAETQYF
v_call: TRBV19; d_call: .; j_call: TRBJ1-6; clone_size: .; cdr3_nt: TGTGCCAGTATGGCCAGAGGGACACGGAATTCACCCCTCCACTTT; cdr3_aa: CASMARGTRNSPLHF
v_call: TRBV2; d_call: .; j_call: TRBJ2-7; clone_size: .; cdr3_nt: TGTGCCAGCAGTGAAGGCCAGGGGAATTACGAGCAGTACTTC; cdr3_aa: CASSEGQGNYEQYF
v_call: TRBV30; d_call: TRBD2; j_call: TRBJ2-3; clone_size: .; cdr3_nt: TGTGCCTGGAGTGTAGCCCGGACTAGCGGGAGGGGCGATACGCAGTATTTT; cdr3_aa: CAWSVARTSGRGDTQYF
v_call: TRBV28; d_call: TRBD2; j_call: TRBJ2-1; clone_size: .; cdr3_nt: TGTGCCAGCACCGATCCGGGACTAGCGGGAGGTGGTGAGCAGTTCTTC; cdr3_aa: CASTDPGLAGGGEQFF
v_call: TRBV24-1; d_call: TRBD2; j_call: TRBJ2-3; clone_size: few; cdr3_nt: TGTGCCACCAGTGATTTGGGCCTCAACCTCAAAGCGGGAGGGCCAGATACGCAGTATTTT; cdr3_aa: CATSDLGLNLKAGGPDTQYF
v_call: TRBV7-7; d_call: TRBD2; j_call: TRBJ2-5; clone_size: .; cdr3_nt: TGTGCCAGCAGCTTAGCGCCTAGCGGGAGTGAGACCCAGTACTTC; cdr3_aa: CASSLAPSGSETQYF
v_call: TRBV10-3; d_call: .; j_call: TRBJ1-1; clone_size: .; cdr3_nt: TGTGCCATCAGCCCGGCAGACGTGTCACTAGGAGCTTTCTTT; cdr3_aa: CAISPADVSLGAFF
v_call: TRBV5-6; d_call: .; j_call: TRBJ2-7; clone_size: .; cdr3_nt: TGTGCCAGCATACCCGGGACACGTAGGATCGAGCAGTACTTC; cdr3_aa: CASIPGTRRIEQYF
v_call: TRBV5-1; d_call: .; j_call: TRBJ2-5; clone_size: .; cdr3_nt: TGCGCCAGCAGCAAACCACAGGGGGGGGCCCAAGAGACCCAGTACTTC; cdr3_aa: CASSKPQGGAQETQYF
v_call: TRBV5-1; d_call: TRBD2; j_call: TRBJ2-5; clone_size: once; cdr3_nt: TGCGCCAGCAGCTTAACTCCAGCGGGAGTGGGTGAGACCCAGTACTTC; cdr3_aa: CASSLTPAGVGETQYF
v_call: TRBV28; d_call: TRBD1; j_call: TRBJ2-7; clone_size: .; cdr3_nt: TGTGCCAGCAGTTTATGGACAGGGAGATACGAGCAGTACTTC; cdr3_aa: CASSLWTGRYEQYF
v_call: TRBV5-8; d_call: .; j_call: TRBJ1-6; clone_size: .; cdr3_nt: TGTGCCAGCAGCTTGGGATTGGCAGCGAGGAATTCACCCCTCCACTTT; cdr3_aa: CASSLGLAARNSPLHF
v_call: TRBV7-8; d_call: TRBD1; j_call: TRBJ2-2; clone_size: .; cdr3_nt: TGTGCCAGCAGGGGGATTCGGGACAGGGTAACCGGGGAGCTGTTTTTT; cdr3_aa: CASRGIRDRVTGELFF
v_call: TRBV7-2; d_call: TRBD1; j_call: TRBJ1-1; clone_size: .; cdr3_nt: TGTGCCAGCAGTTCTCAACCGGGACAGCTTGTCTCTGAAGCTTTCTTT; cdr3_aa: CASSSQPGQLVSEAFF
v_call: TRBV19; d_call: TRBD2; j_call: TRBJ2-7; clone_size: .; cdr3_nt: TGTGCCAGTAGTATTGGGGGGGGTTACGAGCAGTACTTC; cdr3_aa: CASSIGGGYEQYF
v_call: TRBV6-5; d_call: .; j_call: TRBJ2-5; clone_size: .; cdr3_nt: TGTGCCAGCCATCGAGGCAGGGCGGAGACCCAGTACTTC; cdr3_aa: CASHRGRAETQYF
v_call: TRBV28; d_call: .; j_call: TRBJ2-1; clone_size: .; cdr3_nt: TGTGCCAGCAGTTTTGCGGCGGCAACCTACAATGAGCAGTTCTTC; cdr3_aa: CASSFAAATYNEQFF